This T cell receptor (beta chain) stems from a study of cytomegalovirus exposure and HLA in healthy donors. The study ran its PCR with 60 Vbeta and 13 Jbeta primers. Original methodology: Unique TCR beta chains totaled roughly 79 million in a later count, with approximately 11 million of them shared. TCRdb's table, derived via immunoSEQ multiplex PCR, lists solely in-frame clones and lacks some. That table supplies the V and J calls and clone size; D and trimming were determined from the DNA. The sample consists of tens of thousands of clones, about 78% of them appearing once. Study observations and caveats: Researchers catalogued 164 TCR beta chains as cytomegalovirus-associated. A reported reduction in N-insertions relative to the roughly 640-donor mean was seen in an Asian-associated ancestry cluster in a later analysis.

Germline V gene data show CDR1 as KGHSH and CDR2 as LQKENI. The CDR3 is made up of 14 amino acids. V shed 3 bases, J shed 11 bases, and the junction held 7 bases outside the gene matches. A remark on this clone: No antigen is known for it.

This chain uses TRBV18 with TRBJ1-1; TRBD1 aligns across 12 bases. Sample: PBMCs. This clonotype was obtained from a woman between 40 and 50 years old in good health and CMV-seropositive. The CDR3 DNA sequence: TGTGCCAGCTCACCGGAGGGACAGGGGGCGCGGGCTTTCTTT. Its protein product is CASSPEGQGARAFF.